The clone carrying this T cell receptor beta chain was observed many times. As yet, its antigen is unknown. Germline loops: CDR1 SNHLY, CDR2 FYNNEI. This CDR3 has 15 residues. After removal of 7 bases from V and 2 bases from J, the junction contained 5 bases not matched to a gene. The data stem from a study of regulatory T cells in long-lasting Graves disease. The study, taken as a whole, reports: Patients whose Graves' disease persisted exhibited lower TCR diversity than those newly diagnosed. Persistent disease was associated with favored TRBV28 usage and with favored use of TRBJ1-2 and TRBJ2-5.

Relying on iRepertoire HTBI primers and Arm-PCR of CDR3 regions, the team built TCR beta libraries. TCRdb processed the multiplex PCR reads anew with MiXCR; each CDR3 protein has one entry. The sample carries fewer than 500,000 distinct CDR3 sequences, 15% to 20% recorded once. Time point here: newly diagnosed GD, antithyroid drugs for less than 3 months. PBMC RNA served as the TCR library source. The sample also formed part of further work on T cells in Graves' hyperthyroidism and ophthalmopathy. This second report adds: Blood also held most thyroid clonotypes expanded beyond 0.001. Model predictions of ophthalmopathy came a median approximately seven months before onset.

The chain employs TRBV2 and TRBJ2-3; 11 bases are a match to TRBD2. The material sequenced was peripheral blood mononuclear cells (PBMCs), taken at new diagnosis, from a patient treated with antithyroid drugs. This receptor was identified in a man aged 35-49 years with Graves disease. The chain's CDR3 is CASIRLAGLTDTQYF. The CDR3 DNA reads as TGTGCCAGCATCAGACTAGCGGGGCTCACAGATACGCAGTATTTT. The full variable domain, its missing parts supplied by reference TRBV2 and TRBJ2-3, is EPEVTQTPSHQVTQMGQEVILRCVPISNHLYFYWYRQILGQKVEFLVSFYNNEISEKSEIFDDQFSVERPDGSNFTLKIRSTKLEDSAMYFCASIRLAGLTDTQYFGPGTRLTVL.